A single sample gave rise to the 6 T cell receptor beta chains below, sequenced in a study of cytomegalovirus exposure and HLA in healthy donors (dated by TCRdb to about 2017). The receptor library was made with the immunoSEQ multiplex PCR assay. The multiplex PCR relied on a mix of 60 forward primers for TCR Vbeta segments and 13 reverse primers for TCR Jbeta segments. Here the immuneACCESS table is served through TCRdb, limited to in-frame sequences with V and J called. Missing clones are a known gap in these copies; in checked studies unresolved V genes cover under half, and the rest lacks a known reason. Within this sample are about 190,000 clones, with over 60% of them counted one time only. In total, the top ten clones hold about 5% of the sample. Sequenced: PBMCs. The receptor set was obtained from a young man in good health and CMV-seropositive.

V is TRBV9 and J is TRBJ1-5; the D gene is possibly TRBD1 (6 bases). The V and J ends lost 4 bases and 0 bases respectively, with 11 bases between them. Germline CDR1 SGDLS, CDR2 YYNGEE. CDR3 length: 15 amino acids. CDR3 DNA sequence: TGTGCCAGCAGCCTCGGACAGAATAGCAATCAGCCCCAGCATTTT. It is translated as CASSLGQNSNQPQHF.

This chain links TRBV28 with TRBJ1-5; 8 nucleotides agree with TRBD1. V trimming: 9 bases; J trimming: 1 base; junction bases outside the gene matches: 8. Germline V gives CDR1 MDHEN, CDR2 SYDVKM. The CDR3 runs to 15 residues. DNA for the CDR3: TGTGCCAGTCTCAGGGGGCTGAAGAGCAATCAGCCCCAGCATTTT. The encoded protein is CASLRGLKSNQPQHF.

V is TRBV29-1 and J is TRBJ2-5; 12 positions match TRBD1. V lost 3 bases, J lost 5 bases, and 4 bases stayed unmatched. There are 14 residues in the CDR3. The germline CDR1 and CDR2 sequences are SQVTM and ANQGSEA. For the CDR3, the DNA is TGCAGCGTTGAGGGGACAGGGGGCGCGGAGACCCAGTACTTC. Amino acid sequence: CSVEGTGGAETQYF.

This clone turned up a few times. CDR3 DNA: TGTGCCAGCAGCACCACGGGTGGAGAGACCCAGTACTTC. Its translation: CASSTTGGETQYF. The chain links TRBV5-6 to TRBJ2-5; D ambiguous. CDR1 and CDR2 (germline): SGHDT, YYEEEE. V was trimmed by 4 bases and J by 4 bases, leaving 11 bases between them. The CDR3 is made up of 13 amino acids.

The chain carries TRBV11-2 and TRBJ2-5, with a weak D call TRBD2 (6 bases). Germline values: CDR1 SGHAT, CDR2 FQNNGV. The V end lost 3 bases, the J end lost 1 base, and 15 bases lay between the germline ends. CDR3 length equals 16 residues. CDR3 in DNA: TGTGCCAGCAGCTTGTTGGGACTGGGGCCCCAAGAGACCCAGTACTTC. Residues: CASSLLGLGPQETQYF.

The rearrangement links TRBV12-5 to TRBJ1-4; TRBD1 agrees at 7 bases. CDR1 LGHNT and CDR2 FRNRAP come from the germline V gene. V gave up 3 bases and J gave up 0 bases; unmatched junction bases: 1. The CDR3 length is 15 residues. CDR3 DNA sequence: TGTGCTAGTGGTTTCGGGACAGCAACTAATGAAAAACTGTTTTTT. Protein sequence: CASGFGTATNEKLFF. Full variable domain (missing parts from reference TRBV12-5 and TRBJ1-4): DARVTQTPRHKVTEMGQEVTMRCQPILGHNTVFWYRQTMMQGLELLAYFRNRAPLDDSGMPKDRFSAEMPDATLATLKIQPSEPRDSAVYFCASGFGTATNEKLFFGSGTQLSVL.